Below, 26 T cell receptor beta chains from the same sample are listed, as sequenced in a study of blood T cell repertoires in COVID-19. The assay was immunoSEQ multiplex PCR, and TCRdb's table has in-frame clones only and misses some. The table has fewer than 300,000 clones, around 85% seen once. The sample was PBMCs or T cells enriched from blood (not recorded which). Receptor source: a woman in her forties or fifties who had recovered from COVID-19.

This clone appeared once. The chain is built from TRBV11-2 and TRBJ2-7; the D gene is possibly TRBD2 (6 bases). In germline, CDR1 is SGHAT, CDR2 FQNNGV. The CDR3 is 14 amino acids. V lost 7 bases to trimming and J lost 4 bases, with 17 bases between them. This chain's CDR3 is CASTRVGGAYEQYF. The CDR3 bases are TGTGCCAGCACCCGGGTAGGCGGGGCATACGAGCAGTACTTC.

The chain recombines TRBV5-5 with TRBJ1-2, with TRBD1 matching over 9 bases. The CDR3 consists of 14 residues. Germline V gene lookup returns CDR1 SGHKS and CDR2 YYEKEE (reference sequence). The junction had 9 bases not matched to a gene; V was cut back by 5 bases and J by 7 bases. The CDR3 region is CASRRPGQGFGYTF. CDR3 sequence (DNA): TGTGCCAGCAGAAGACCGGGACAGGGATTTGGCTACACCTTC.

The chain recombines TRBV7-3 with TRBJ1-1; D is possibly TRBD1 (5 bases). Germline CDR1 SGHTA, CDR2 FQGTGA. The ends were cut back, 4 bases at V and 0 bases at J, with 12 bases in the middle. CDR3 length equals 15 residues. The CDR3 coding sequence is TGTGCCAGCAGCTCCCAGGGAATGATGAACACTGAAGCTTTCTTT. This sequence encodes CASSSQGMMNTEAFF.

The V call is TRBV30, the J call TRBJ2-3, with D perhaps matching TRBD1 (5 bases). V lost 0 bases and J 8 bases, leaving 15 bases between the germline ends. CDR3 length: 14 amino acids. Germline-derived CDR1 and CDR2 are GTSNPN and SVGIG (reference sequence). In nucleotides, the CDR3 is TGTGCCTGGAGTGTACAATCAGGGATGGGTACGCAGTATTTT. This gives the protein CAWSVQSGMGTQYF.

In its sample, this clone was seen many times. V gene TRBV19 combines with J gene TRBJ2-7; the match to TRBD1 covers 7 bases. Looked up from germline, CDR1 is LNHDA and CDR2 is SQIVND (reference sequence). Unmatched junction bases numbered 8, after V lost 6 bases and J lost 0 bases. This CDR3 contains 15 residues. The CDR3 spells CASSPTGILSYEQYF. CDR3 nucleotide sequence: TGTGCCAGTAGCCCGACAGGGATTCTCTCCTACGAGCAGTACTTC.

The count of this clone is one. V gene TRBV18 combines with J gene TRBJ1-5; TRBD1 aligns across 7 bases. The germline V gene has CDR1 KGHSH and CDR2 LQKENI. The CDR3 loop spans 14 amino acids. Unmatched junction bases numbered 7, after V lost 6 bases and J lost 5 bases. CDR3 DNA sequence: TGTGCCAGCTCTCACCGACAGGGTGATCAGCCCCAGCATTTT. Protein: CASSHRQGDQPQHF.

CDR3 sequence: CASSPPGQINEKLFF. The CDR3 DNA sequence: TGTGCCAGCAGCCCGCCGGGACAGATTAATGAAAAACTGTTTTTT. The chain couples TRBV11-2 to TRBJ1-4; 7 nucleotides align to TRBD1. V shed 5 bases, J shed 4 bases, and the junction held 7 bases outside the gene matches. The CDR3 covers 15 residues. Germline CDR1 is SGHAT and CDR2 is FQNNGV. The full variable domain, with the rest looked up from reference TRBV11-2 and TRBJ1-4, is EAGVAQSPRYKIIEKRQSVAFWCNPISGHATLYWYQQILGQGPKLLIQFQNNGVVDDSQLPKDRFSAERLKGVDSTLKIQPAKLEDSAVYLCASSPPGQINEKLFFGSGTQLSVL.

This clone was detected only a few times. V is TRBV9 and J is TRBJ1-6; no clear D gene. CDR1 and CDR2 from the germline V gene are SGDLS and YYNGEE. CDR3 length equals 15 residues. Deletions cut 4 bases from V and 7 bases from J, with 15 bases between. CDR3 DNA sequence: TGTGCCAGCAGCTCGACGGCAGTGAGGAATTCACCCCTCCACTTT. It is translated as CASSSTAVRNSPLHF.

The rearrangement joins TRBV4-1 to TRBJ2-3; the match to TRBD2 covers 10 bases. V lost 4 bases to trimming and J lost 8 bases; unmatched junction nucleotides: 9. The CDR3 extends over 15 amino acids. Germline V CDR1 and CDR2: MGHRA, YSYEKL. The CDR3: CASSPPSGGAATQYF. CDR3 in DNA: TGCGCCAGCAGCCCGCCGAGCGGGGGGGCCGCTACGCAGTATTTT.

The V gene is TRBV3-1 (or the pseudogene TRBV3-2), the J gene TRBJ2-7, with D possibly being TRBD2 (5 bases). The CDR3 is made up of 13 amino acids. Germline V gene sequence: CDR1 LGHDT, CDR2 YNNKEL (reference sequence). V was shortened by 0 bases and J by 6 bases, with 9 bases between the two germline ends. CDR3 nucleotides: TGTGCCAGCAGCCAAGATCCGGGATCCGAGCAGTACTTC. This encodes CASSQDPGSEQYF.

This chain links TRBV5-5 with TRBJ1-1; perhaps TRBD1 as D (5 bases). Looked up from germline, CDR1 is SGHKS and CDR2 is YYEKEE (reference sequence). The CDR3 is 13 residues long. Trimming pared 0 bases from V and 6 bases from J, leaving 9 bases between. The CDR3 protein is CASSLDVRAEAFF. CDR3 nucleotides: TGTGCCAGCAGCTTGGATGTCAGGGCTGAAGCTTTCTTT.

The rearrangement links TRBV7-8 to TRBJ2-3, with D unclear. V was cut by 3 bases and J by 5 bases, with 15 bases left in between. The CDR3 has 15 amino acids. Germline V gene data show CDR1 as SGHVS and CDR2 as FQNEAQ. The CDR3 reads CASSFLEAEKDTQYF. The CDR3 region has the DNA TGTGCCAGCAGCTTCCTTGAGGCGGAAAAAGATACGCAGTATTTT.

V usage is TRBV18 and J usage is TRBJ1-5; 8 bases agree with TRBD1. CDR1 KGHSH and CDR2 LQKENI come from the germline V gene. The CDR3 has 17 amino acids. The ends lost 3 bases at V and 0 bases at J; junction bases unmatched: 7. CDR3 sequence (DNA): TGTGCCAGCTCACCTTCGGGACAGGTTAATAGCAATCAGCCCCAGCATTTT. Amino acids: CASSPSGQVNSNQPQHF.

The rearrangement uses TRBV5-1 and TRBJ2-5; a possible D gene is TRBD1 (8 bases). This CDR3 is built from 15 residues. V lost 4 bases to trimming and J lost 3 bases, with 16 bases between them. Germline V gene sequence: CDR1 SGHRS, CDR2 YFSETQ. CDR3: CASSIRTGREETQYF. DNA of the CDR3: TGCGCCAGCAGCATCAGGACAGGGAGGGAAGAGACCCAGTACTTC.

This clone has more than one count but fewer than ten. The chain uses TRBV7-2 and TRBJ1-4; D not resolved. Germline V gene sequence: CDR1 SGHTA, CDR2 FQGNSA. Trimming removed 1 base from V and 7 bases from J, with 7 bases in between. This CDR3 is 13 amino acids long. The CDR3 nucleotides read TGTGCCAGCAGCTTAGAACAGTTTGAAAAACTGTTTTTT. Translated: CASSLEQFEKLFF.

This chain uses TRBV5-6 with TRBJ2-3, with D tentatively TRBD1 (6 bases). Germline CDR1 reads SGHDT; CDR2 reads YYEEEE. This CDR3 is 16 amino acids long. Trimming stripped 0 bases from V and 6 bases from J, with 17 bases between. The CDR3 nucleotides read TGTGCCAGCAGCTTGGAAACCCTCAACAGGGCCGATACGCAGTATTTT. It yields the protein CASSLETLNRADTQYF.

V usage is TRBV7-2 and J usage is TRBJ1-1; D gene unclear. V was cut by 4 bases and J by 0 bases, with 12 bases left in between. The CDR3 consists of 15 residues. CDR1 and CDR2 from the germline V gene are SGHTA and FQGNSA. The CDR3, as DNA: TGTGCCAGCAGCTCCCCTCACGGAGTGAACACTGAAGCTTTCTTT. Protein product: CASSSPHGVNTEAFF.

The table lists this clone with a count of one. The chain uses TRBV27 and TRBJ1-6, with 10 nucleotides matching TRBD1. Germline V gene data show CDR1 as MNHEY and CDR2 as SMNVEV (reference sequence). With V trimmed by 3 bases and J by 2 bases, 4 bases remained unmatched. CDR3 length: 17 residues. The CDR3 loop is CASSFRDRGTYNSPLHF. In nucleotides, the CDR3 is TGTGCCAGCAGTTTCCGGGACAGGGGAACCTATAATTCACCCCTCCACTTT.

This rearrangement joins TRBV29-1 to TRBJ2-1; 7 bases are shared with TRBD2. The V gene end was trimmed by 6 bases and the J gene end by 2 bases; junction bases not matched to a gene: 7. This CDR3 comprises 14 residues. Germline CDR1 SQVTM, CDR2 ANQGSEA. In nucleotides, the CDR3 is TGCAGCGTAAGACTAGCTCCAGCCTACAATGAGCAGTTCTTC. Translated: CSVRLAPAYNEQFF.

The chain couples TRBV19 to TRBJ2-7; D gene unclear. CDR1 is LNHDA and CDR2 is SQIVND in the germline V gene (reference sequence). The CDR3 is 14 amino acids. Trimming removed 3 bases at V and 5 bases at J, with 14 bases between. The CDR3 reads CASSIGGSDNEQYF. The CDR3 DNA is TGTGCCAGTAGTATTGGTGGCAGTGACAACGAGCAGTACTTC.

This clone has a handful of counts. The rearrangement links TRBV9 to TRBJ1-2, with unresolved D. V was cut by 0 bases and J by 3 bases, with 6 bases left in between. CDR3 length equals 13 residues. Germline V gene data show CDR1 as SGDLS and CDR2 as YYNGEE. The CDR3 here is CASSVGGDYGYTF. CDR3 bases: TGTGCCAGCAGCGTAGGAGGCGACTATGGCTACACCTTC. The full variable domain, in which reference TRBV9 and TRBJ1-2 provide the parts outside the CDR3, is DSGVTQTPKHLITATGQRVTLRCSPRSGDLSVYWYQQSLDQGLQFLIQYYNGEERAKGNILERFSAQQFPDLHSELNLSSLELGDSALYFCASSVGGDYGYTFGSGTRLTVV.

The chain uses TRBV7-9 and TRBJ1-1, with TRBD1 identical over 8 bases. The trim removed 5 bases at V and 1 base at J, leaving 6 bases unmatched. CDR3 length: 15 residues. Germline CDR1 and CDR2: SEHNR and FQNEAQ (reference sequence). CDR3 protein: CASSARTGPNTEAFF. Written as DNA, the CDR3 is TGTGCCAGCAGCGCCCGGACAGGGCCGAACACTGAAGCTTTCTTT.

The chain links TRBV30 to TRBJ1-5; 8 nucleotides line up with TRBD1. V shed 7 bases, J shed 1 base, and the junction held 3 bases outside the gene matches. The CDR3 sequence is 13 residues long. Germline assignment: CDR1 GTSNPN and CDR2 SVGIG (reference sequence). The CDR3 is CAFTGGSNQPQHF. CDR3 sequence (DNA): TGTGCCTTCACAGGGGGGAGCAATCAGCCCCAGCATTTT.

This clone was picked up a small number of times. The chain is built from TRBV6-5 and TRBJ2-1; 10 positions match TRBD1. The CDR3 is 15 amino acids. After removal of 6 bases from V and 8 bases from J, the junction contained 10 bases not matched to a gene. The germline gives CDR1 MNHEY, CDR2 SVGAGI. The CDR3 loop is CASRIDRGLGDEQFF. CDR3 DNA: TGTGCCAGCAGGATAGACAGGGGGCTAGGGGATGAGCAGTTCTTC.

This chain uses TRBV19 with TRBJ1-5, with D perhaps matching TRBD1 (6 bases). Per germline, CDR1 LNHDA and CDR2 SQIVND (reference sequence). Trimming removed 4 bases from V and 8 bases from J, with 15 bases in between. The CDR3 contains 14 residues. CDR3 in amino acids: CASSTTGGMKPQHF. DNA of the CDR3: TGTGCCAGTAGTACGACAGGAGGTATGAAGCCCCAGCATTTT.

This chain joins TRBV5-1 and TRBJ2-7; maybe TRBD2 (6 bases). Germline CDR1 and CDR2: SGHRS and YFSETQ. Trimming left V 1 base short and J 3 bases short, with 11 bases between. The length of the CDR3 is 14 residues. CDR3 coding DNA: TGCGCCAGCAGCTTGCGGGGCGGGGACTACGAGCAGTACTTC. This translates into CASSLRGGDYEQYF. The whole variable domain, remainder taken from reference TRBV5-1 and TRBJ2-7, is KAGVTQTPRYLIKTRGQQVTLSCSPISGHRSVSWYQQTPGQGLQFLFEYFSETQRNKGNFPGRFSGRQFSNSRSEMNVSTLELGDSALYLCASSLRGGDYEQYFGPGTRLTVT.